This T cell receptor beta chain was identified in a study of OX40 agonist ivuxolimab in advanced cancers. General notes on the study: The costimulatory receptor OX40 (CD134) was targeted by ivuxolimab, a fully human IgG2 agonistic monoclonal antibody. A male proportion of roughly 80% and a mean age of 60 years, ranging from 23 to 79, were recorded for the dose-escalation cohort. Intravenous ivuxolimab was administered to patients every 2 weeks at six dose levels: 0.01, 0.1, 0.3, 1.5, 3 and 10 mg/kg. Among the roughly 52 dose-escalation patients, about 20 had hepatocellular carcinoma, around 15 melanoma, 9 renal cell carcinoma and 9 head and neck cancer. Patients were allowed to have had prior anti-PD-1, anti-PD-L1 or anti-CTLA-4 therapy, and around two fifths of the dose-escalation patients had been treated with checkpoint inhibitors. The paper covers the monotherapy dose-escalation part of the phase I ivuxolimab trial, which included N ≈ 52 patients. Peripheral TCRbeta sequencing was intended to test whether TCR sequence diversity was altered and clonal T-cell expansion was caused by ivuxolimab. Partial responses occurred in three dose-escalation patients, of whom one had hepatocellular carcinoma and two had cutaneous melanoma. On the study overall, not on this receptor specifically: After ivuxolimab, expanded clones were on average more numerous among CD8+ T cells than among CD4+ T cells. In the 0.1-3.0 mg/kg groups, partial responders had among the lowest normalized peripheral clonal expansion, particularly in CD8+ T cells. At doses of 0.1 to 3.0 mg/kg, clonal expansion of both CD4+ and CD8+ T cells in blood was seen between baseline and week 6. Low levels of normalized T-cell clonal expansion were also seen in some patients who did not respond. The antigen specificity of the peripheral T cells that underwent clonal expansion was not determined.

To sequence the TCRbeta CDR3 region, genomic DNA was isolated from the sorted cells. The immunoSEQ Assay was used for sequencing of TCRbeta CDR3 regions. TCRdb took this table from immuneACCESS and kept in-frame rearrangements with V and J called. Such tables lack part of the clones; where checked against another copy, unresolved V genes explain under half of the gap, and the rest is unexplained. For this sample the table gives around 63,000 clones, of which 82% were detected only once. 5.5% of the sample is taken by the ten largest. With regard to this clone: It lacks a known antigen. One base away there is no much larger clone; base qualities are not given.

The trial excluded patients who had a history of autoimmune disease or were on systemic immunosuppression. In every dose cohort, peripheral blood was drawn for TCR sequencing at baseline, cycle 4 day 1, and cycle 7 day 1. The samples were drawn from a first-in-human, open-label, multicenter phase I dose-escalation trial of ivuxolimab. The trial enrolled adults with locally advanced or metastatic head and neck squamous cell, hepatocellular, melanoma or renal cell carcinoma. CD4+ and CD8+ T cells were sorted separately from peripheral blood before TCR sequencing. This sequence was found in an adult with an advanced solid tumor such as melanoma, head and neck, liver or kidney cancer. Sequencing was performed on CD4+ or CD8+ T cells sorted from blood, taken in a trial of the OX40 agonist ivuxolimab.

For the CDR3, the sequence is CASSPRDRGSGNTIYF. The DNA sequence is given as TGTGCCAGCAGCCCAAGGGACAGGGGCTCTGGAAACACCATATATTTT. The sequence is built from TRBV7-9 and TRBJ1-3, and TRBD1 matches 10 of the central bases. As encoded in the germline V gene (reference sequence), CDR1 is SEHNR while CDR2 is FQNEAQ. The CDR3 sequence holds 16 residues, the cysteine and phenylalanine included. The kept DNA is CDR3 alone, 48 bases in frame from the first base. Trimming takes 5 bases off V and 0 bases off J; junction bases not matched to a gene: 4.